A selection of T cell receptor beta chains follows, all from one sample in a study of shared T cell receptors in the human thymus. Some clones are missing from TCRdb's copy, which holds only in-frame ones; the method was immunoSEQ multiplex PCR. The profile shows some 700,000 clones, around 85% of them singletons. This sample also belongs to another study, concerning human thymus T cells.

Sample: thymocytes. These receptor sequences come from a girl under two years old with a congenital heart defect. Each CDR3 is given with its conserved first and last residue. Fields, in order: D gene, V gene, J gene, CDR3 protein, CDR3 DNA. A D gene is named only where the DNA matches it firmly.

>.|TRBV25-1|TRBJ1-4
CASSSLYVSATNEKLFF
TGTGCCAGCAGTTCCCTCTATGTGTCCGCAACTAATGAAAAACTGTTTTTT
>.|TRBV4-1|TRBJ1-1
CASSRSAGQAEAFF
TGCGCCAGCAGCCGTAGCGCTGGGCAAGCGGAGGCTTTCTTT
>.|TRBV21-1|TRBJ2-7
CASSKARQGAYEQYF
TGTGCCAGCAGCAAAGCGAGGCAGGGGGCCTACGAGCAGTACTTC
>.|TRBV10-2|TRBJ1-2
CASIFSGSGYGYTF
TGCGCCAGCATTTTTTCGGGGAGCGGGTATGGCTACACCTTC
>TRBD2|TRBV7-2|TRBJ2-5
CASSFAGGQETQYF
TGTGCCAGCAGCTTTGCGGGGGGACAAGAGACCCAGTACTTC
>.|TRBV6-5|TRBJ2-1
CASSPSGFYNEQFF
TGTGCCAGCAGTCCCTCAGGGTTCTACAATGAGCAGTTCTTC
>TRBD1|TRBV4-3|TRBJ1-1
CASSQRTGGETEAFF
TGCGCCAGCAGCCAAAGGACAGGGGGCGAGACTGAAGCTTTCTTT
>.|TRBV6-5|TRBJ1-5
CASSSTGNQPQHF
TGTGCCAGCAGTTCCACAGGGAATCAGCCCCAGCATTTT
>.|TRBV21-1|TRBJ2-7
CASSNLKGHPAEQYF
TGTGCCAGCAGCAATCTAAAGGGACACCCGGCCGAGCAGTACTTC
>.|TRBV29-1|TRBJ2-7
CSVTDRFNYEQYF
TGCAGCGTCACAGACAGGTTCAACTACGAGCAGTACTTC
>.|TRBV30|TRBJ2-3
CAWSVHDGGDSTDTQYF
TGTGCCTGGAGTGTACATGATGGCGGGGACAGCACAGATACGCAGTATTTT
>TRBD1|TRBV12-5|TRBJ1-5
CASGLVVGRGRGSNQPQHF
TGTGCTAGTGGTTTGGTCGTCGGCCGGGGCAGGGGGAGCAATCAGCCCCAGCATTTT
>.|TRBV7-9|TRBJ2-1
CASSLIGAHYNEQFF
TGTGCCAGCAGCTTAATAGGGGCACATTACAATGAGCAGTTCTTC
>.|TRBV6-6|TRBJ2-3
CASIERPASTDTQYF
TGTGCCAGCATCGAGCGGCCCGCCAGCACAGATACGCAGTATTTT
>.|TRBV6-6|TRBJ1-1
CASRETTGIMNTEAFF
TGTGCCAGCAGGGAGACCACAGGGATCATGAACACTGAAGCTTTCTTT
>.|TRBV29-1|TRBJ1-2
CSVIRGWGYTF
TGCAGCGTGATTAGGGGTTGGGGCTACACCTTC
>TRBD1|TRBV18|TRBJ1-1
CASSPRPGQGKPFVTEAFF
TGTGCCAGCTCACCACGACCTGGACAGGGAAAACCTTTCGTCACTGAAGCTTTCTTT
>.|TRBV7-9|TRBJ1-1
CASSLVSRANTEAFF
TGTGCCAGCAGCTTAGTTTCCAGGGCGAACACTGAAGCTTTCTTT
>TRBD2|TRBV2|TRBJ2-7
CASKNPTSGGAYEQYF
TGTGCCAGCAAAAACCCTACTAGCGGGGGGGCCTACGAGCAGTACTTC
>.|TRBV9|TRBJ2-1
CASSVSGPRGGEQFF
TGTGCCAGCAGCGTATCCGGACCGCGGGGTGGTGAGCAGTTCTTC
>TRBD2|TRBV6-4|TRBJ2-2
CASRKGRASNTGELFF
TGTGCCAGCAGAAAGGGGAGGGCTTCGAACACCGGGGAGCTGTTTTTT
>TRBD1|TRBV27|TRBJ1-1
CASSPTKRQGAVTVYTEAFF
TGTGCCAGCAGTCCAACCAAACGACAGGGGGCAGTAACAGTGTACACTGAAGCTTTCTTT
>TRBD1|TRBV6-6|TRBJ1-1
CASSFPYRGRMAEAFF
TGTGCCAGCAGTTTTCCGTACAGGGGGCGCATGGCTGAAGCTTTCTTT
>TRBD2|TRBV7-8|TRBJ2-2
CASSLDLADPTGELFF
TGTGCCAGCAGCCTTGACCTAGCGGACCCCACCGGGGAGCTGTTTTTT
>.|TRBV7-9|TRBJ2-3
CASSTIRGAGGTDTQYF
TGTGCCAGCAGCACCATCCGGGGGGCCGGTGGTACAGATACGCAGTATTTT
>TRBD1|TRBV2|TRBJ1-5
CASSELRGLGGNQPQHF
TGTGCCAGCAGCGAGTTAAGGGGGCTTGGTGGCAATCAGCCCCAGCATTTT
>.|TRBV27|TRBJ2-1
CASSLRFAGIYEQFF
TGTGCCAGCAGTTTACGTTTCGCAGGGATATATGAGCAGTTCTTC
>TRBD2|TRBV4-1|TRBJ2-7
CASSQQKPGLASAYEQYF
TGCGCCAGCAGCCAGCAAAAGCCGGGACTAGCGAGTGCCTACGAGCAGTACTTC
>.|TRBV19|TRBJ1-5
CASSIPQGGPTGQPQHF
TGTGCCAGTAGTATCCCACAGGGAGGGCCTACAGGTCAGCCCCAGCATTTT
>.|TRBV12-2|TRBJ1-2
CASRTTIRQGAVLSNYGYTF
TGTGCAAGTCGCACCACTATCCGACAGGGGGCCGTTTTATCAAACTATGGCTACACCTTC
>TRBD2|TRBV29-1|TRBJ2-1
CSVESGLAGTVFGYNEQFF
TGCAGCGTTGAATCCGGACTAGCGGGGACGGTTTTTGGCTACAATGAGCAGTTCTTC